These 19 T cell receptor beta chains were sequenced from one sample in a study of T cell responses to AZD1222 COVID-19 vaccine. TCRdb's copy holds only in-frame clones and misses some; the assay was immunoSEQ multiplex PCR. The sample yields approximately 120,000 clones, about 89% seen once. Sequencing was performed on peripheral blood, taken on day 0 of MenACWY control vaccination. The receptors come from an adult in good health.

In its sample, this clone was seen once. The chain is built from TRBV3-1 (or the pseudogene TRBV3-2) and TRBJ2-3; 7 bases agree with TRBD1. V lost 4 bases, J lost 2 bases, and 3 bases stayed unmatched. The CDR3 totals 14 residues. Germline V gene data show CDR1 as LGHDT and CDR2 as YNNKEL (reference sequence). CDR3 loop: CASSPGQVTDTQYF. The CDR3, as DNA: TGTGCCAGCAGCCCCGGACAGGTCACAGATACGCAGTATTTT.

The chain uses TRBV6-5 and TRBJ1-5, with D unresolved. The V gene's germline CDR1 is MNHEY and CDR2 SVGAGI. The CDR3 consists of 13 residues. V was shortened by 8 bases and J by 0 bases, with 8 bases between the two germline ends. DNA of the CDR3: TGTGCCAGCGGAAGGGCTAGCAATCAGCCCCAGCATTTT. Residues: CASGRASNQPQHF.

Here the CDR3 DNA reads TGTGCCATCAGTGACAGCACTAGTATCAGACAAGAGACCCAGTACTTC. It yields the protein CAISDSTSIRQETQYF. This rearrangement joins TRBV10-3 to TRBJ2-5; possible D gene TRBD2, 5 bases. Germline assignment: CDR1 ENHRY and CDR2 SYGVKD. Trimming cost V 3 bases and J 2 bases, with 16 bases left between them. The CDR3 spans 16 residues.

This sequence joins TRBV30 and TRBJ1-5; possibly TRBD1 for D (6 bases). Germline CDR1 and CDR2: GTSNPN and SVGIG (reference sequence). V was pared by 3 bases and J by 0 bases, with 15 bases between. This CDR3 comprises 16 residues. The CDR3 sequence is CAWSAGGVISNQPQHF. CDR3 nucleotide sequence: TGTGCCTGGAGCGCCGGGGGCGTAATTAGCAATCAGCCCCAGCATTTT.

Notes on this clone: Other DNA sequences in this specimen translate into the identical CDR3. The chain employs TRBV12-3 or TRBV12-4 and TRBJ2-7; D is unresolved. Trimming shortened V by 2 bases and J by 3 bases, and 5 bases separated the two germline ends. The CDR3 runs to 12 residues. CDR3 nucleotides: TGTGCCAGCAGTTTAACGGGCTACGAGCAGTACTTC. It yields the protein CASSLTGYEQYF.

The rearrangement uses TRBV5-1 and TRBJ1-6, with TRBD1 matching 7 bases. V dropped 4 bases and J dropped 7; count of bases not matched to a gene: 8. Germline loops: CDR1 SGHRS, CDR2 YFSETQ. The length of the CDR3 is 15 residues. The CDR3 protein is CASSTRDSVNSPLHF. Here the CDR3 DNA reads TGCGCCAGCAGCACCCGGGACAGCGTAAATTCACCCCTCCACTTT. Complete variable domain (other parts from reference TRBV5-1 and TRBJ1-6): KAGVTQTPRYLIKTRGQQVTLSCSPISGHRSVSWYQQTPGQGLQFLFEYFSETQRNKGNFPGRFSGRQFSNSRSEMNVSTLELGDSALYLCASSTRDSVNSPLHFGNGTRLTVT.

The V call is TRBV5-6, the J call TRBJ2-5, with D possibly being TRBD2 (5 bases). Germline loops: CDR1 SGHDT, CDR2 YYEEEE. This CDR3 spans 15 amino acids. V gave up 0 bases and J gave up 3 bases, with 12 bases separating them. The CDR3 nucleotides read TGTGCCAGCAGCTTGGTGCGGCTAGCAGAAGAGACCCAGTACTTC. As protein: CASSLVRLAEETQYF.

The chain couples TRBV5-6 to TRBJ1-2; 10 nucleotides match TRBD1. The germline V gene has CDR1 SGHDT and CDR2 YYEEEE. Losses at the gene ends were 4 bases for V and 8 bases for J; bases not matched to a gene: 5. The CDR3 is made up of 13 amino acids. This chain's CDR3 is CASSGDRGHGYTF. As DNA, the CDR3 is TGTGCCAGCAGCGGCGACAGGGGGCACGGCTACACCTTC.

The V gene is TRBV20-1, the J gene TRBJ2-6, with TRBD2 matching 8 bases. This CDR3 is 16 amino acids long. The germline gives CDR1 DFQATT, CDR2 SNEGSKA (reference sequence). V was pared by 3 bases and J by 2 bases, with 6 bases of the junction left unmatched. This CDR3 is CSASPSGSTGANVLTF. The CDR3, as DNA: TGCAGTGCTAGTCCGAGCGGGAGTACTGGGGCCAACGTCCTGACTTTC.

The rearrangement joins TRBV6-4 to TRBJ1-1; D unresolved. This CDR3 spans 14 amino acids. Germline CDR1 MRHNA, CDR2 SNTAGT. Trimming cost V 0 bases and J 0 bases, with 5 bases left between them. DNA of the CDR3: TGTGCCAGCAGTGACTCGAGCCTGAACACTGAAGCTTTCTTT. It yields the protein CASSDSSLNTEAFF.

The V and J genes are TRBV7-3 and TRBJ2-2; no definite D call. The CDR3 totals 12 residues. Trimming removed 8 bases from V and 5 bases from J, with 9 bases in between. The germline CDR1 and CDR2 sequences are SGHTA and FQGTGA. CDR3 sequence: CASRQETGELFF. The CDR3 bases are TGTGCCAGCCGACAAGAGACCGGGGAGCTGTTTTTT.

The genes are TRBV5-4 and TRBJ2-5, with a weak D call TRBD2 (5 bases). Deletions cut 1 base from V and 1 base from J, with 14 bases between. The germline V gene has CDR1 SGHNT and CDR2 YYREEE (reference sequence). The CDR3 totals 16 residues. The CDR3, as DNA: TGTGCCAGCAGCTTGTATCGGGGTGAATCCCAAGAGACCCAGTACTTC. This gives the protein CASSLYRGESQETQYF.

The CDR3 nucleotides are TGTGCCAGCCCGCCTCTCGTGTGGCAGGGGGGCGGCTACACCTTC. It translates to CASPPLVWQGGGYTF. The chain uses TRBV2 and TRBJ1-2; 7 bases map to TRBD1. The V segment lost 8 bases and the J segment 8 bases; nucleotides outside the gene matches: 17. Germline V gene data show CDR1 as SNHLY and CDR2 as FYNNEI. The CDR3 spans 15 residues. Based on the CDR3 plus reference TRBV2 and TRBJ1-2, the full variable domain is EPEVTQTPSHQVTQMGQEVILRCVPISNHLYFYWYRQILGQKVEFLVSFYNNEISEKSEIFDDQFSVERPDGSNFTLKIRSTKLEDSAMYFCASPPLVWQGGGYTFGSGTRLTVV.

This rearrangement joins TRBV19 to TRBJ1-4; 7 nucleotides align to TRBD1. V gave up 6 bases and J gave up 8 bases; unmatched junction bases: 9. The CDR3 is 14 residues long. The V gene's germline CDR1 is LNHDA and CDR2 SQIVND (reference sequence). CDR3 sequence: CASSNGQVGEKLFF. CDR3 in DNA: TGTGCCAGTAGCAACGGACAGGTTGGAGAAAAACTGTTTTTT.

In its sample, this clone was seen once. This chain joins TRBV10-3 and TRBJ2-3; the D is unclear. Germline assignment: CDR1 ENHRY and CDR2 SYGVKD. The CDR3 loop spans 14 amino acids. Between the trimmed V and J ends, which lost 0 bases and 1 base, there was a span of 5 bases. The CDR3 sequence: CAISESTRTDTQYF. CDR3 nucleotide sequence: TGTGCCATCAGTGAGTCGACGCGCACAGATACGCAGTATTTT.

This clone was counted once. The rearrangement links TRBV19 to TRBJ2-3; 8 bases match TRBD1. From germline, CDR1 is LNHDA and CDR2 SQIVND (reference sequence). This CDR3 contains 14 residues. After removal of 4 bases from V and 5 bases from J, the junction contained 5 bases not matched to a gene. The CDR3 nucleotides are TGTGCCAGTAGTAAGCGACAGGGGAAAGATACGCAGTATTTT. Amino acid sequence: CASSKRQGKDTQYF.

The rearrangement uses TRBV3-1 (or the pseudogene TRBV3-2) and TRBJ1-3, with D hard to call. The CDR3 length is 16 residues. The V end lost 2 bases, the J end lost 0 bases, and 11 bases lay between the germline ends. Germline CDR1 reads LGHDT; CDR2 reads YNNKEL (reference sequence). In DNA form, the CDR3 reads TGTGCCAGCAGCCAATGGGAGGGCATCTCTGGAAACACCATATATTTT. Protein sequence: CASSQWEGISGNTIYF.

The V gene is TRBV19, the J gene TRBJ2-3, with 12 bases fitting TRBD2. This CDR3 has 17 residues. Germline values: CDR1 LNHDA, CDR2 SQIVND (reference sequence). V lost 5 bases, J lost 4 bases, and 10 bases stayed unmatched. The chain's CDR3 is CASSLSTSGRGADTQYF. The CDR3 bases are TGTGCCAGTAGTCTTTCGACTAGCGGGAGAGGTGCAGATACGCAGTATTTT.

This chain links TRBV7-2 with TRBJ2-1, with D perhaps TRBD2 (6 bases). V was shortened by 2 bases and J by 6 bases, with 14 bases between the two germline ends. Per the germline V gene, CDR1 is SGHTA and CDR2 is FQGNSA. The CDR3 is made up of 15 amino acids. This CDR3 is CASSLWVGLSNEQFF. For the CDR3, the DNA is TGTGCCAGCAGCTTATGGGTGGGACTTTCCAATGAGCAGTTCTTC.